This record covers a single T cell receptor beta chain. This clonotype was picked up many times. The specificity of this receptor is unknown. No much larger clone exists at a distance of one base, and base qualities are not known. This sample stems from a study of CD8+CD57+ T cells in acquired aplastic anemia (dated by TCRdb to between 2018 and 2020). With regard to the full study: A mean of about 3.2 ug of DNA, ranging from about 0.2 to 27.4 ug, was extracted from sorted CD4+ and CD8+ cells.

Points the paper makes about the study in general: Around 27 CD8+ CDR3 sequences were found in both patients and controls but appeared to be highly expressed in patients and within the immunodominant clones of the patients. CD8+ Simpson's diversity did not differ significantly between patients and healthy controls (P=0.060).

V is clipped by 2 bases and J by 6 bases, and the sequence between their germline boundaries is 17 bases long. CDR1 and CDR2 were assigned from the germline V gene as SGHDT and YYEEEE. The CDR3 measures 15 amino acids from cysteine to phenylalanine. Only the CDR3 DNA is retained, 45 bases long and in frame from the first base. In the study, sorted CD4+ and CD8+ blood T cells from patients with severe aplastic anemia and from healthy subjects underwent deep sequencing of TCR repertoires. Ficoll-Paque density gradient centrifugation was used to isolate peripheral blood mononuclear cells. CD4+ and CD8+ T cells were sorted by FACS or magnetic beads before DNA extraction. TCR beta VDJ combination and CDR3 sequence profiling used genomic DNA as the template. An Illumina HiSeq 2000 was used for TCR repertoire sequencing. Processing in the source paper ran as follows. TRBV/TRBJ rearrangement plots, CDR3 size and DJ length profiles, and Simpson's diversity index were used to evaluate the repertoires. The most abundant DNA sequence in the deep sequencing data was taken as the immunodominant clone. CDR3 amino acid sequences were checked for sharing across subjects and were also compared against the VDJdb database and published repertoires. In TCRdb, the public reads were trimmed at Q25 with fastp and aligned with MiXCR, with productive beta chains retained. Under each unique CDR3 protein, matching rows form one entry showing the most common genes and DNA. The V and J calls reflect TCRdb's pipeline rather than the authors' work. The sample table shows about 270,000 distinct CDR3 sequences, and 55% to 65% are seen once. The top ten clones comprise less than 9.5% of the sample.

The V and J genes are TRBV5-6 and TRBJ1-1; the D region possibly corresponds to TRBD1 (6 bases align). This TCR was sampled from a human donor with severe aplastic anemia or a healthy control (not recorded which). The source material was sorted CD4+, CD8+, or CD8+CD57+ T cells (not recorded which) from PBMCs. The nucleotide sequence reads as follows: TGTGCCAGCAGCTTTGACAGGTCTCTTCTCTCTGAAGCTTTCTTT. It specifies CASSFDRSLLSEAFF.